This passage covers 22 T cell receptor beta chains from one sample sequenced in a study of cytomegalovirus exposure and HLA in healthy donors. 13 Jbeta primers and 60 Vbeta primers were used for the PCR. Profiling relied on immunoSEQ multiplex PCR, and the TCRdb table lists in-frame clones only, not all of them. The sample shows 99,000 or so clones, approximately 81% of them seen only once. Material: PBMCs. The receptors were sampled from a man aged 30 to 45 in good health and CMV-seronegative.

This clone was counted a few times. This sequence joins TRBV6-6 and TRBJ1-2, with 8 bases identical to TRBD1. V shed 6 bases, J shed 0 bases, and the junction held 6 bases outside the gene matches. This CDR3 contains 15 residues. Germline CDR1 is MNHNY and CDR2 is SVGAGI (reference sequence). The CDR3 nucleotides are TGTGCCAGCAGATCCGGACAGGGCGCTAACTATGGCTACACCTTC. This encodes CASRSGQGANYGYTF.

The genes are TRBV11-2 and TRBJ2-7; TRBD2 aligns across 12 bases. J gave up 6 bases and V 4 bases, and 4 bases lay outside the gene matches. The CDR3 extends over 14 amino acids. Germline CDR1 SGHAT, CDR2 FQNNGV. The CDR3 DNA is TGTGCCAGCAGCTCTAGCGGGAGGGTCTCCGAGCAGTACTTC. Its translation: CASSSSGRVSEQYF.

V gene TRBV6-6 combines with J gene TRBJ2-1, with D possibly being TRBD2 (5 bases). The CDR3 is 15 residues long. Trimming removed 5 bases from V and 2 bases from J, with 13 bases in between. Per the germline V gene, CDR1 is MNHNY and CDR2 is SVGAGI (reference sequence). CDR3 nucleotide sequence: TGTGCCAGCAGTACAACCGGACTGGCCTACAATGAGCAGTTCTTC. It translates to CASSTTGLAYNEQFF.

V usage is TRBV28 and J usage is TRBJ1-2, with 9 nucleotides matching TRBD1. CDR1 and CDR2 (germline): MDHEN, SYDVKM. This CDR3 contains 14 residues. V lost 5 bases to trimming and J lost 5 bases; unmatched junction nucleotides: 6. The DNA for the CDR3 is TGTGCCAGCAGTCCTTCCGACAGGGGGTATGGCTACACCTTC. It translates to CASSPSDRGYGYTF.

V and J are TRBV6-6 and TRBJ2-1, with D maybe TRBD2 (6 bases). Trimming shortened V by 10 bases and J by 1 base, and 11 bases separated the two germline ends. The CDR3 covers 13 residues. The V gene's germline CDR1 is MNHNY and CDR2 SVGAGI (reference sequence). The CDR3 sequence is CATLAASYNEQFF. CDR3 in DNA: TGTGCCACCTTAGCGGCATCCTACAATGAGCAGTTCTTC.

The chain is built from TRBV11-2 and TRBJ2-7, with a possible D match to TRBD2 (5 bases). The germline V gene has CDR1 SGHAT and CDR2 FQNNGV. The V and J ends lost 1 base and 3 bases respectively, with 13 bases between them. The CDR3 is made up of 15 amino acids. This CDR3 reads CASSLVWRANYEQYF. The CDR3 nucleotides read TGTGCCAGCAGCTTAGTATGGCGGGCGAACTACGAGCAGTACTTC.

The chain joins TRBV4-3 to TRBJ2-4, with TRBD2 matching over 16 bases. The CDR3 consists of 17 residues. CDR1 and CDR2 (germline): LGHNA, YSLEER. The trim removed 3 bases at V and 3 bases at J, leaving 2 bases unmatched. The CDR3 sequence is CASSQGLAGGNKNIQYF. The CDR3 DNA reads as TGCGCCAGCAGCCAGGGACTAGCGGGAGGGAACAAAAACATTCAGTACTTC.

V usage is TRBV5-1 and J usage is TRBJ2-3, with D uncertain. This CDR3 comprises 14 residues. CDR1 is SGHRS and CDR2 is YFSETQ in the germline V gene. With 4 bases removed from V and 1 base from J, the gap between germline ends came to 10 bases. The CDR3 coding sequence is TGCGCCAGCAGCCCACTTATTGGCACAGATACGCAGTATTTT. Its protein product is CASSPLIGTDTQYF.

The chain joins TRBV11-2 to TRBJ2-7, with TRBD2 matching over 13 bases. V lost 5 bases to trimming and J lost 0 bases; unmatched junction nucleotides: 1. Looked up from germline, CDR1 is SGHAT and CDR2 is FQNNGV. CDR3 length: 15 amino acids. The CDR3 region is CASSRTSGSSYEQYF. CDR3 DNA: TGTGCCAGCAGCAGGACTAGCGGGAGCTCCTACGAGCAGTACTTC.

V is TRBV5-1 and J is TRBJ1-3; D call uncertain. Germline V lookup: CDR1 SGHRS, CDR2 YFSETQ. V gave up 1 base and J gave up 0 bases, with 8 bases separating them. The CDR3 runs to 15 residues. In DNA, the CDR3 is TGCGCCAGCAGCTTGAACGGGAACTCTGGAAACACCATATATTTT. This translates into CASSLNGNSGNTIYF.

J is TRBJ2-7 and V is TRBV27, with TRBD1 identical over 8 bases. The germline V gene has CDR1 MNHEY and CDR2 SMNVEV (reference sequence). The CDR3 is 13 amino acids. With V trimmed by 5 bases and J by 3 bases, 3 bases remained unmatched. The CDR3, as DNA: TGTGCCAGCAGTCCAGGACAGGGCTACGAGCAGTACTTC. It is translated as CASSPGQGYEQYF.

This clone showed up just a few times. V usage is TRBV4-3 and J usage is TRBJ2-3; D may be TRBD2 (5 bases). The CDR3 spans 15 residues. V dropped 5 bases and J dropped 2 bases, with 14 bases sitting between them. Germline lookup yields CDR1 LGHNA and CDR2 YSLEER. The CDR3: CASSIGLLTTDTQYF. CDR3 sequence (DNA): TGCGCCAGCAGCATTGGACTGTTAACCACAGATACGCAGTATTTT.

The rearrangement joins TRBV28 to TRBJ1-5; no clear D. With 0 bases removed from V and 5 bases from J, the gap between germline ends came to 17 bases. The CDR3 is made up of 17 amino acids. The V gene's germline CDR1 is MDHEN and CDR2 SYDVKM. In nucleotides, the CDR3 is TGTGCCAGCAGTTTATGGGCCCTCGGGAGGGTGGATCAGCCCCAGCATTTT. It is translated as CASSLWALGRVDQPQHF.

With regard to this clone: Germline and junction disagree at one end, which may indicate a read error. The J gene is TRBJ2-2, the V gene TRBV2, with D maybe TRBD1 (6 bases). The germline V gene has CDR1 SNHLY and CDR2 FYNNEI. The CDR3 has 13 residues. The CDR3 nucleotides read TGTGCCAGCGGGAATCTGGGGGCCGGGGAGCTGCTTTTT. Its translation is CASGNLGAGELLF.

The chain links TRBV2 to TRBJ1-5; D gene unclear. V was pared by 0 bases and J by 7 bases, with 13 bases between. Germline V gene data show CDR1 as SNHLY and CDR2 as FYNNEI. This CDR3 has 15 amino acids. The CDR3 loop reads CASSEAAPRGQPQHF. In DNA, the CDR3 is TGTGCCAGCAGTGAAGCAGCTCCCCGAGGGCAGCCCCAGCATTTT.

Here the CDR3 reads CAWSGLAGVEQYF. CDR3 in DNA: TGTGCCTGGAGTGGACTAGCGGGAGTTGAGCAGTACTTC. The genes are TRBV30 and TRBJ2-7; TRBD2 agrees at 12 bases. The CDR3 consists of 13 residues. With 1 base clipped from V and 7 bases from J, the junction kept 2 bases outside the gene matches. Germline assignment: CDR1 GTSNPN and CDR2 SVGIG (reference sequence).

J is TRBJ2-1 and V is TRBV29-1; maybe TRBD1 (6 bases). Trimming removed 3 bases from V and 7 bases from J, with 13 bases in between. The CDR3 covers 13 residues. CDR1 and CDR2 (germline): SQVTM, ANQGSEA. The CDR3 DNA follows: TGCAGCGTTGAGGGGGCAGGGCTGAATGAGCAGTTCTTC. This translates into CSVEGAGLNEQFF.

This chain uses TRBV7-9 with TRBJ2-7; 9 bases fit TRBD1. The V gene's germline CDR1 is SEHNR and CDR2 FQNEAQ (reference sequence). There are 15 residues in the CDR3. V dropped 4 bases and J dropped 2; count of bases not matched to a gene: 6. The CDR3 nucleotides read TGTGCCAGCAGCTCCCGGACAGGGGTAACCTACGAGCAGTACTTC. This gives the protein CASSSRTGVTYEQYF.

V usage is TRBV5-1 and J usage is TRBJ2-7; 9 bases agree with TRBD1. Germline V gene lookup returns CDR1 SGHRS and CDR2 YFSETQ. Losses at the gene ends were 0 bases for V and 4 bases for J; bases not matched to a gene: 8. This CDR3 has 16 amino acids. CDR3 DNA: TGCGCCAGCAGCTTGGGGCGGACAGGGGTCGAGTACGAGCAGTACTTC. It translates to CASSLGRTGVEYEQYF. The entire variable domain, with the rest obtained from reference TRBV5-1 and TRBJ2-7, is as follows: KAGVTQTPRYLIKTRGQQVTLSCSPISGHRSVSWYQQTPGQGLQFLFEYFSETQRNKGNFPGRFSGRQFSNSRSEMNVSTLELGDSALYLCASSLGRTGVEYEQYFGPGTRLTVT.

The V and J genes are TRBV7-2 and TRBJ1-1, with D perhaps TRBD1 (5 bases). The CDR3 has 14 amino acids. Germline assignment: CDR1 SGHTA and CDR2 FQGNSA. V was shortened by 2 bases and J by 2 bases, with 9 bases between the two germline ends. The CDR3 spells CASSLLGVNTEAFF. The CDR3, as DNA: TGTGCCAGCAGCTTATTAGGGGTTAACACTGAAGCTTTCTTT.

V gene TRBV5-4 combines with J gene TRBJ1-5; D ambiguous. CDR3 length: 15 amino acids. Trimming cost V 0 bases and J 4 bases, with 11 bases left between them. The V gene's germline CDR1 is SGHNT and CDR2 YYREEE (reference sequence). The CDR3 nucleotides read TGTGCCAGCAGCTTGGATGCCACCGCGAATCAGCCCCAGCATTTT. This encodes CASSLDATANQPQHF.

This clone was observed a single time. The V gene is TRBV19, the J gene TRBJ1-2, with 7 bases fitting TRBD1. Germline V gene lookup returns CDR1 LNHDA and CDR2 SQIVND (reference sequence). Losses at the gene ends were 6 bases for V and 4 bases for J; bases not matched to a gene: 8. CDR3 length: 14 residues. CDR3 loop: CASRIRQGSYGYTF. CDR3 bases: TGTGCCAGTAGAATAAGACAGGGAAGCTATGGCTACACCTTC.